This T cell receptor (beta chain) appears in the sequencing data of a study of T cell changes during pregnancy in multiple sclerosis. Germline CDR1 MNHNS, CDR2 SASEGT. CDR3 length: 15 amino acids. J gave up 7 bases and V 6 bases, and 9 bases lay outside the gene matches. Method: immunoSEQ multiplex PCR; TCRdb's copy keeps in-frame clones and lacks some. The data hold more than 35,000 clones, with roughly 90% observed a single time. There are a few counts of this clone. This receptor was obtained from a female donor with multiple sclerosis, enrolled in a pregnancy study. This chain connects TRBV6-1 to TRBJ2-7; 13 nucleotides line up with TRBD2. The material sequenced was CD4+ T cells from peripheral blood mononuclear cells, taken before pregnancy. CDR3 in DNA: TGTGCCAGCAGGTCCGGACTAGCGGGGGCTGGTGAGCAGTACTTC. Amino acids: CASRSGLAGAGEQYF.